One and the same sample provided the 6 T cell receptor beta chains below, sequenced in a study of T cells in pancreatic ductal adenocarcinoma. Here immunoSEQ multiplex PCR was the method, and the copy in TCRdb shows in-frame clones only, minus some. The data show over 90,000 clones, about 95% seen once. No neoadjuvant therapy was given to the selected pancreatic ductal adenocarcinoma patients before their surgery. The material sequenced was PBMCs. These receptor sequences come from a human donor with pancreatic ductal adenocarcinoma.

The chain has TRBV4-1 and TRBJ2-6, with 7 bases identical to TRBD1. Germline V gene lookup returns CDR1 MGHRA and CDR2 YSYEKL. This CDR3 region has 18 residues. Trimming removed 0 bases from V and 2 bases from J; junction bases left unmatched: 7. In DNA, the CDR3 is TGCGCCAGCAGCCAAGAGGCTGACAGGGATGCTGGGGCCAACGTCCTGACTTTC. Encoded protein: CASSQEADRDAGANVLTF.

The chain uses TRBV5-1 and TRBJ2-7; 8 positions match TRBD1. V trimming: 5 bases; J trimming: 5 bases; junction bases outside the gene matches: 9. Germline CDR1 and CDR2: SGHRS and YFSETQ. The CDR3 is made up of 14 amino acids. The CDR3 coding sequence is TGCGCCAGCAGTTCAGGACAGGGCGTCGACGAGCAGTACTTC. This codes for CASSSGQGVDEQYF.

The chain combines TRBV7-2 with TRBJ2-2; 9 bases fit TRBD2. After removal of 7 bases from V and 5 bases from J, the junction contained 8 bases not matched to a gene. The germline V gene has CDR1 SGHTA and CDR2 FQGNSA. The CDR3 extends over 15 amino acids. The CDR3 spells CASTLAGDGTGELFF. The CDR3 nucleotides are TGTGCCAGCACTTTAGCGGGAGATGGTACCGGGGAGCTGTTTTTT.

This chain connects TRBV2 to TRBJ2-1, with 7 bases aligning to TRBD1. This CDR3 is 16 amino acids long. Trimming at V came to 8 bases and at J to 1 base, leaving 11 bases not matched to a gene. Germline CDR1 is SNHLY and CDR2 is FYNNEI. CDR3 protein: CASQPYPGQSYNEQFF. As DNA, the CDR3 is TGTGCCAGCCAACCTTATCCGGGACAGTCCTACAATGAGCAGTTCTTC.

This rearrangement joins TRBV7-8 to TRBJ1-5; 7 nucleotides align to TRBD1. V lost 5 bases to trimming and J lost 5 bases; unmatched junction nucleotides: 15. Germline CDR1 and CDR2: SGHVS and FQNEAQ. CDR3 length equals 17 residues. The CDR3 nucleotides are TGTGCCAGCAGCCGACAACCTCCTAGACAGGGCGATCAGCCCCAGCATTTT. Encoded protein: CASSRQPPRQGDQPQHF.

The chain is built from TRBV9 and TRBJ2-3; the match to TRBD2 covers 9 bases. Germline CDR1 is SGDLS and CDR2 is YYNGEE. There are 14 residues in the CDR3. After removal of 7 bases from V and 4 bases from J, the junction contained 7 bases not matched to a gene. This CDR3 reads CASLAGLSSDTQYF. The CDR3 DNA follows: TGTGCCAGCCTAGCGGGACTAAGTTCAGATACGCAGTATTTT.